This passage covers 25 T cell receptor beta chains from one sample sequenced in a study of regulatory T cells. Amplification used 52 TRBV primers and 13 TRBJ primers. Sequencing used immunoSEQ multiplex PCR; TCRdb keeps in-frame clones, though not all of them. The data hold 21,000 or so clones, with approximately 93% observed a single time. Sequenced: CD8+ T cells sorted from blood. These receptors came from a child aged 2 to 9 with CD3G deficiency.

A few counts support this clone. Other DNA sequences from this sample encode an identical CDR3 as well. This chain joins TRBV6-1 and TRBJ2-7; D possibly corresponds to TRBD2 (6 bases). Germline V CDR1 and CDR2: MNHNS, SASEGT. Trimming removed 3 bases at V and 3 bases at J, with 9 bases between. This CDR3 is built from 13 residues. The CDR3 loop is CASSERDNYEQYF. CDR3 bases: TGTGCCAGCAGTGAGCGGGATAACTACGAGCAGTACTTC.

This clone was seen just once. CDR3 amino acids: CASSFDTEATEAFF. The CDR3 DNA reads TGTGCCAGCAGTTTTGACACCGAAGCCACTGAAGCTTTCTTT. The chain carries TRBV28 and TRBJ1-1, with D hard to call. The CDR3 extends over 14 amino acids. The V gene's germline CDR1 is MDHEN and CDR2 SYDVKM. V was trimmed by 3 bases and J by 4 bases, leaving 12 bases between them.

V is TRBV10-3 and J is TRBJ1-2; no clear D. This CDR3 has 11 amino acids. V was cut by 2 bases and J by 8 bases, with 6 bases left in between. Germline lookup yields CDR1 ENHRY and CDR2 SYGVKD. CDR3: CAISEGEGYTF. CDR3 in DNA: TGTGCCATCAGTGAGGGGGAAGGCTACACCTTC.

This chain uses TRBV7-8 with TRBJ2-3, with 15 bases aligning to TRBD2. Trimming at V came to 5 bases and at J to 5 bases, leaving 5 bases not matched to a gene. The germline V gene encodes CDR1 SGHVS and CDR2 FQNEAQ. The CDR3 spans 16 residues. For the CDR3, the DNA is TGTGCCAGCAGCGGACTAGCGGGAGGGCCGGGAGATACGCAGTATTTT. Its translation is CASSGLAGGPGDTQYF.

The CDR3: CASGTGVQPQHF. The CDR3 coding sequence is TGTGCCAGCGGGACAGGGGTTCAGCCCCAGCATTTT. The chain carries TRBV6-1 and TRBJ1-5, with 10 bases aligning to TRBD1. The trim removed 8 bases at V and 6 bases at J, leaving 1 base unmatched. This CDR3 spans 12 amino acids. Germline lookup yields CDR1 MNHNS and CDR2 SASEGT.

The genes are TRBV19 and TRBJ2-7; 9 nucleotides line up with TRBD2. CDR1 is LNHDA, CDR2 SQIVND, per germline (reference sequence). V was clipped by 5 bases and J by 0 bases; unmatched bases: 2. The CDR3 length is 14 residues. The CDR3 here is CASSSSGNSYEQYF. The CDR3 DNA reads as TGTGCCAGTAGTTCTAGCGGGAACTCCTACGAGCAGTACTTC. Based on the CDR3 plus reference TRBV19 and TRBJ2-7, the full variable domain is DGGITQSPKYLFRKEGQNVTLSCEQNLNHDAMYWYRQDPGQGLRLIYYSQIVNDFQKGDIAEGYSVSREKKESFPLTVTSAQKNPTAFYLCASSSSGNSYEQYFGPGTRLTVT.

The chain employs TRBV10-1 and TRBJ2-1; TRBD2 matches at 11 bases. This CDR3 is built from 13 residues. Germline V CDR1 and CDR2: WNHNN, SYGVQD (reference sequence). With V trimmed by 7 bases and J by 6 bases, 2 bases remained unmatched. The CDR3 protein is CASILAGANEQFF. In nucleotides, the CDR3 is TGCGCCAGCATACTAGCGGGAGCCAATGAGCAGTTCTTC.

The sample holds one count of this clone. V is TRBV28 and J is TRBJ2-7; 7 bases match TRBD1. This CDR3 comprises 13 residues. Germline-derived CDR1 and CDR2 are MDHEN and SYDVKM. V lost 3 bases to trimming and J lost 2 bases; unmatched junction nucleotides: 1. The CDR3 region is CASSLGQTYEQYF. For the CDR3, the DNA is TGTGCCAGCAGTTTGGGACAGACCTACGAGCAGTACTTC.

The CDR3 DNA reads as TGTGCCAGCAGTTCCCCCGGGACTAGCGTCCCCTACGAGCAGTACTTC. Amino acid sequence: CASSSPGTSVPYEQYF. The chain has TRBV28 and TRBJ2-7; 10 nucleotides match TRBD2. CDR1 MDHEN and CDR2 SYDVKM come from the germline V gene. The CDR3 consists of 16 residues. With V trimmed by 4 bases and J by 2 bases, 8 bases remained unmatched.

On this clone itself: This same CDR3 is encoded by further DNA sequences in the sample. The chain carries TRBV28 and TRBJ1-2, with 7 bases fitting TRBD1. With 3 bases clipped from V and 5 bases from J, the junction kept 6 bases outside the gene matches. The CDR3 totals 14 residues. Germline CDR1 and CDR2: MDHEN and SYDVKM. This CDR3 is CASSLRGTEYGYTF. The CDR3 DNA reads TGTGCCAGCAGTTTGAGGGGGACAGAGTATGGCTACACCTTC.

The chain links TRBV4-1 to TRBJ1-1; the D is unclear. Germline CDR1 reads MGHRA; CDR2 reads YSYEKL. The length of the CDR3 is 13 residues. Trimming took off 1 base at V and 1 base at J, with 4 bases between the two ends. CDR3 amino acids: CASSQAGNTEAFF. DNA for the CDR3: TGCGCCAGCAGCCAAGCAGGGAACACTGAAGCTTTCTTT.

By share of the sample, this clone is large. The rearrangement uses TRBV7-8 and TRBJ2-7; the match to TRBD1 covers 7 bases. Germline trimming cut 1 base from V and 5 bases from J; bases unmatched to any gene: 2. CDR3 length: 13 amino acids. CDR1 is SGHVS and CDR2 is FQNEAQ in the germline V gene. The CDR3 sequence is CASSLDRGDEQYF. In DNA, the CDR3 is TGTGCCAGCAGCTTAGACAGGGGTGACGAGCAGTACTTC.

The chain links TRBV6-1 to TRBJ1-6; D is uncertain. The germline gives CDR1 MNHNS, CDR2 SASEGT. V gave up 5 bases and J gave up 3 bases, with 5 bases separating them. This CDR3 is built from 13 residues. CDR3 amino acids: CASSPGYNSPLHF. The CDR3 DNA follows: TGTGCCAGCAGTCCAGGCTATAATTCACCCCTCCACTTT.

The chain recombines TRBV28 with TRBJ2-1; D is unclear. Trimming left V 6 bases short and J 5 bases short, with 5 bases between. The V gene's germline CDR1 is MDHEN and CDR2 SYDVKM. This CDR3 is 11 amino acids long. CDR3 nucleotide sequence: TGTGCCAGCAGGCGACACAATGAGCAGTTCTTC. Its protein is CASRRHNEQFF.

The chain is built from TRBV29-1 and TRBJ2-3, with D unclear. This CDR3 region has 11 residues. The germline CDR1 and CDR2 sequences are SQVTM and ANQGSEA. The germline V and J ends were trimmed by 7 bases and 8 bases, with 13 bases remaining between them. The CDR3 region has the DNA TGCAGCGGCATGGAAGGAGTTACGCAGTATTTT. Amino acids: CSGMEGVTQYF.

The chain couples TRBV4-1 to TRBJ2-4, with a weak D call TRBD2 (5 bases). V gave up 4 bases and J gave up 6 bases, with 16 bases separating them. Germline CDR1 reads MGHRA; CDR2 reads YSYEKL. The CDR3 runs 15 residues. The CDR3: CASSLGELAGNIQYF. The CDR3 nucleotides read TGCGCCAGCAGCCTTGGGGAGCTCGCGGGAAACATTCAGTACTTC.

This clone showed up just once. Additional DNA sequences in this sample encode the identical CDR3. The chain links TRBV6-1 to TRBJ2-7; a weak D match, TRBD2 (6 bases). The CDR3 extends over 13 amino acids. Germline V lookup: CDR1 MNHNS, CDR2 SASEGT. Trimming took off 2 bases at V and 2 bases at J, with 7 bases between the two ends. CDR3 DNA sequence: TGTGCCAGCAGTGAACTAGCGCCCTACGAGCAGTACTTC. It specifies CASSELAPYEQYF.

This chain joins TRBV7-6 and TRBJ2-7; tentatively, D is TRBD2 (5 bases). The CDR3 totals 13 residues. Germline V gene data show CDR1 as SGHVS and CDR2 as FNYEAQ. Trimming pared 2 bases from V and 5 bases from J, leaving 10 bases between. For the CDR3, the DNA is TGTGCCAGCAGCTTAAGGAGCGGTGACGAGCAGTACTTC. This gives the protein CASSLRSGDEQYF. The whole variable domain, filled in from reference TRBV7-6 and TRBJ2-7, reads GAGVSQSPRYKVTKRGQDVALRCDPISGHVSLYWYRQALGQGPEFLTYFNYEAQQDKSGLPNDRFSAERPEGSISTLTIQRTEQRDSAMYRCASSLRSGDEQYFGPGTRLTVT.

The gene calls are TRBV10-3 and TRBJ2-7; 11 nucleotides match TRBD2. The trim removed 10 bases at V and 6 bases at J, leaving 8 bases unmatched. The CDR3 contains 13 residues. Germline CDR1 ENHRY, CDR2 SYGVKD. The CDR3 spells CATGTSGHPEQYF. CDR3 DNA: TGTGCCACTGGGACTAGCGGCCACCCCGAGCAGTACTTC.

J is TRBJ2-7 and V is TRBV28; weak D call: TRBD1 (5 bases). Trimming left V 6 bases short and J 3 bases short, with 9 bases between. The CDR3 totals 12 residues. The germline gives CDR1 MDHEN, CDR2 SYDVKM. The DNA of the CDR3 is TGTGCCAGCAGCTCAACAGGCTACGAGCAGTACTTC. The encoded protein is CASSSTGYEQYF. Combining the CDR3 with reference TRBV28 and TRBJ2-7 gives the whole variable domain DVKVTQSSRYLVKRTGEKVFLECVQDMDHENMFWYRQDPGLGLRLIYFSYDVKMKEKGDIPEGYSVSREKKERFSLILESASTNQTSMYLCASSSTGYEQYFGPGTRLTVT.

CDR3 region: CASSSRDRDLNEQFF. Here the CDR3 DNA reads TGTGCCAGCAGCTCCCGGGACAGAGATCTTAATGAGCAGTTCTTC. V gene TRBV13 combines with J gene TRBJ2-1; 7 bases map to TRBD1. With V trimmed by 4 bases and J by 7 bases, 10 bases remained unmatched. Germline-derived CDR1 and CDR2 are PRHDT and FYEKMQ (reference sequence). The CDR3 is made up of 15 amino acids.

The CDR3 loop is CASSEGPAGDYEQYF. The CDR3 nucleotides are TGTGCCAGCAGTGAAGGGCCAGCGGGAGACTACGAGCAGTACTTC. V is TRBV6-1 and J is TRBJ2-7, with 8 bases fitting TRBD2. Trimming at V came to 1 base and at J to 3 bases, leaving 5 bases not matched to a gene. The CDR3 sequence is 15 residues long. Germline CDR1 MNHNS, CDR2 SASEGT.

The gene calls are TRBV19 and TRBJ1-5; D might be TRBD1 (5 bases). Per the germline V gene, CDR1 is LNHDA and CDR2 is SQIVND (reference sequence). This CDR3 spans 14 amino acids. With 3 bases removed from V and 4 bases from J, the gap between germline ends came to 10 bases. The CDR3 DNA reads as TGTGCCAGTAGTATGGGGCGGCATAATCAGCCCCAGCATTTT. It codes for CASSMGRHNQPQHF.

The gene calls are TRBV30 and TRBJ2-7; 7 bases are a match to TRBD2. The CDR3 runs 14 residues. J gave up 3 bases and V 4 bases, and 9 bases lay outside the gene matches. Germline V gene data show CDR1 as GTSNPN and CDR2 as SVGIG (reference sequence). The CDR3 DNA is TGTGCCTGGAATTCAAGGGCGGGAGACTACGAGCAGTACTTC. This translates into CAWNSRAGDYEQYF. The full variable domain, in which reference TRBV30 and TRBJ2-7 provide the parts outside the CDR3, is SQTIHQWPATLVQPVGSPLSLECTVEGTSNPNLYWYRQAAGRGLQLLFYSVGIGQISSEVPQNLSASRPQDRQFILSSKKLLLSDSGFYLCAWNSRAGDYEQYFGPGTRLTVT.

This sequence joins TRBV5-1 and TRBJ2-5; TRBD2 matches at 14 bases. Germline CDR1 is SGHRS and CDR2 is YFSETQ. The CDR3 spans 15 residues. J gave up 4 bases and V 4 bases, and 3 bases lay outside the gene matches. CDR3 nucleotide sequence: TGCGCCAGCAGCCAGGGGACTAGCGGGAGAGAGACCCAGTACTTC. Its translation is CASSQGTSGRETQYF.